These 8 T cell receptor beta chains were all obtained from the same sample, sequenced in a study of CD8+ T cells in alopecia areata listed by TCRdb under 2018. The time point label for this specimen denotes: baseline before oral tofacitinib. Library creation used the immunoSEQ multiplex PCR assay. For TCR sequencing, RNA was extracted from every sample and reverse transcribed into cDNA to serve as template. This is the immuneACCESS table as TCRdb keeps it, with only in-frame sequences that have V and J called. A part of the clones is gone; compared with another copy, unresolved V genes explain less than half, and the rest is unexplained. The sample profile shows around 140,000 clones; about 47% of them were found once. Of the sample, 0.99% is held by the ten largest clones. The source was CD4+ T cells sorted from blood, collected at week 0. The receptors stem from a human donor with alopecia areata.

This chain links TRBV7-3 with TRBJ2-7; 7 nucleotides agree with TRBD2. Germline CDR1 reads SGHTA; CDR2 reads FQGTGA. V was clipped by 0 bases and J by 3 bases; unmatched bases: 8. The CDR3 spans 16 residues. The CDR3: CASSLTRREEVYEQYF. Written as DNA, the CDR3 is TGTGCCAGCAGCTTAACGAGACGGGAGGAGGTCTACGAGCAGTACTTC.

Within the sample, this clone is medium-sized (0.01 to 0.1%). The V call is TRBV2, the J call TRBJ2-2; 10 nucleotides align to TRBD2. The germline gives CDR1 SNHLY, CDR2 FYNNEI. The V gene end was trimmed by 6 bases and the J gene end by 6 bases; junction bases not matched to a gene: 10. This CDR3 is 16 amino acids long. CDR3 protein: CASRRSGRAEAGELFF. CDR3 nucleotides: TGTGCCAGCAGGAGAAGCGGGAGGGCCGAGGCCGGGGAGCTGTTTTTT.

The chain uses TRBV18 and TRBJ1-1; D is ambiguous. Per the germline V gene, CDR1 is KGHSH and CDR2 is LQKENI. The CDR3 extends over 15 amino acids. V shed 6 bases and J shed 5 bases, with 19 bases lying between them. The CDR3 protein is CASSSSGSAWTEAFF. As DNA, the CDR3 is TGTGCCAGCTCTTCCTCCGGGTCTGCATGGACTGAAGCTTTCTTT. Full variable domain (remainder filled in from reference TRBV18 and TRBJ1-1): NAGVMQNPRHLVRRRGQEARLRCSPMKGHSHVYWYRQLPEEGLKFMVYLQKENIIDESGMPKERFSAEFPKEGPSILRIQQVVRGDSAAYFCASSSSGSAWTEAFFGQGTRLTVV.

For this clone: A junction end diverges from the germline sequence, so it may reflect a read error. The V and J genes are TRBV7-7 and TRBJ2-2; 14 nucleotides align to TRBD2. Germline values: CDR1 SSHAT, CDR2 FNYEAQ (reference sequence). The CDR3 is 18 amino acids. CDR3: CASSHGTSGSRNTGELFF. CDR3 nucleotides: TGTGCTAGCAGCCATGGGACTAGCGGGAGCAGAAACACCGGGGAGCTGTTTTTT.

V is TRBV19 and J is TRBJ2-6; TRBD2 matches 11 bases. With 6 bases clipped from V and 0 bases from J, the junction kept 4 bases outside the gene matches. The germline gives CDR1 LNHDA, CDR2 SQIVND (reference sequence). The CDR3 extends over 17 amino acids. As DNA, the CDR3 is TGTGCCAGTAGCCTACTAGCGGGGGTCTCTGGGGCCAACGTCCTGACTTTC. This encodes CASSLLAGVSGANVLTF.

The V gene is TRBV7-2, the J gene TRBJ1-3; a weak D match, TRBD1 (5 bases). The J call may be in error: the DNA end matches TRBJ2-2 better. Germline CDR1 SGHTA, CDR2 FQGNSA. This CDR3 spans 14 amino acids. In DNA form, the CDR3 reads TGTGCCAGCAGCTTCAATCAGGGCACCGGGGAGCTGTTTTTT. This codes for CASSFNQGTGELFF.

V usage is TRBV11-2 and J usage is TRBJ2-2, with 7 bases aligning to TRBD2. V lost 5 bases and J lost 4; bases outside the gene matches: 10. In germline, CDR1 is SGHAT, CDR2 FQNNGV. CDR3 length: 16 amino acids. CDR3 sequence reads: CASSPPSGSLTGELFF. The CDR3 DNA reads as TGTGCCAGCAGCCCTCCTAGCGGAAGCCTCACCGGGGAGCTGTTTTTT.

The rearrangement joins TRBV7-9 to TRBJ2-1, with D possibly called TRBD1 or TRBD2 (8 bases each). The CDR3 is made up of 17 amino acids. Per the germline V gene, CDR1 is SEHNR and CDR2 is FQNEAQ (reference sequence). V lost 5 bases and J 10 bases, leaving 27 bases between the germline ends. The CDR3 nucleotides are TGTGCCAGCAGCACGCAGGGGGCAATAGCGGGGCAACGGGAGCAGTTCTTC. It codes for CASSTQGAIAGQREQFF.